Presented here are 23 T cell receptor beta chains from one specimen sequenced in a study of cytomegalovirus exposure and HLA in healthy donors. Both 60 Vbeta primers and 13 Jbeta primers went into the PCR. The table came from immunoSEQ multiplex PCR; TCRdb's copy has only in-frame clones and leaves some out. The data contain under 200,000 clones, under 70% of them singletons. The sequenced sample consisted of PBMCs. Every receptor here comes from a woman aged 35 to 49 in good health and CMV-seropositive.

As to this clone: A junction boundary mismatches the germline segment, possibly from a read error. CDR3 region: CSSSPLGQIPYF. The CDR3 DNA reads TGTTCCAGCAGCCCCCTGGGACAGATCCCGTACTTC. V usage is TRBV7-9 and J usage is TRBJ2-7; 7 bases match TRBD1. Per the germline V gene, CDR1 is SEHNR and CDR2 is FQNEAQ (reference sequence). This CDR3 contains 12 residues.

This CDR3 reads CASSPRGLAGDPEQFF. The CDR3 DNA reads TGTGCCAGCTCACCACGGGGACTAGCGGGAGATCCTGAGCAGTTCTTC. The chain combines TRBV18 with TRBJ2-1; 14 nucleotides align to TRBD2. Germline assignment: CDR1 KGHSH and CDR2 LQKENI. The V and J ends lost 1 base and 9 bases, in that order; junction bases with no gene match: 5. The CDR3 consists of 16 residues. The full variable domain, its missing parts supplied by reference TRBV18 and TRBJ2-1, is NAGVMQNPRHLVRRRGQEARLRCSPMKGHSHVYWYRQLPEEGLKFMVYLQKENIIDESGMPKERFSAEFPKEGPSILRIQQVVRGDSAAYFCASSPRGLAGDPEQFFGPGTRLTVL.

The chain carries TRBV6-5 and TRBJ2-3, with D unresolved. V was cut by 8 bases and J by 5 bases, with 14 bases left in between. The CDR3 consists of 13 residues. Germline V gene data show CDR1 as MNHEY and CDR2 as SVGAGI. The CDR3 DNA is TGTGCCAGCGGTGGATCTCCGGGAGATACGCAGTATTTT. It specifies CASGGSPGDTQYF.

The chain has TRBV23-1 and TRBJ1-3; TRBD1 aligns across 10 bases. TRBV23-1 is given ORF status, its function remaining uncertain. The CDR3 consists of 15 residues. V dropped 8 bases and J dropped 2; count of bases not matched to a gene: 6. CDR3 protein: CASRRQGAPGNTIYF. In DNA form, the CDR3 reads TGCGCCAGCCGAAGACAGGGGGCGCCTGGAAACACCATATATTTT.

This chain connects TRBV7-9 to TRBJ2-3; the match to TRBD2 covers 7 bases. Germline loops: CDR1 SEHNR, CDR2 FQNEAQ (reference sequence). V shed 5 bases, J shed 5 bases, and the junction held 10 bases outside the gene matches. CDR3 length: 15 amino acids. The chain's CDR3 is CASSPLGASGDTQYF. CDR3 DNA sequence: TGTGCCAGCAGCCCCCTTGGGGCTAGCGGAGATACGCAGTATTTT.

V and J are TRBV19 and TRBJ1-5; 11 positions agree with TRBD1. The length of the CDR3 is 16 residues. Germline CDR1 and CDR2: LNHDA and SQIVND (reference sequence). Trimming removed 7 bases from V and 4 bases from J; junction bases left unmatched: 9. CDR3: CASNPKDRGRNQPQHF. In nucleotides, the CDR3 is TGTGCCAGTAACCCGAAGGACAGGGGGCGTAATCAGCCCCAGCATTTT.

There are a few counts of this clone. The chain links TRBV2 to TRBJ2-7, with no clear D. The CDR3 extends over 12 amino acids. Looked up from germline, CDR1 is SNHLY and CDR2 is FYNNEI. The V end lost 2 bases, the J end lost 3 bases, and 5 bases lay between the germline ends. The DNA of the CDR3 is TGTGCCAGCAGTGAACGGGTCTACGAGCAGTACTTC. This encodes CASSERVYEQYF.

The genes are TRBV5-6 and TRBJ1-5, with D perhaps matching TRBD1 (5 bases). Germline V gives CDR1 SGHDT, CDR2 YYEEEE. The germline V and J ends were trimmed by 1 base and 3 bases, with 8 bases remaining between them. This CDR3 region has 14 residues. CDR3 sequence (DNA): TGTGCCAGCAGCTTGCGACAGTACAATCAGCCCCAGCATTTT. As protein: CASSLRQYNQPQHF.

This clone showed up just a few times. This chain connects TRBV11-2 to TRBJ2-7; 8 nucleotides match TRBD1. The germline gives CDR1 SGHAT, CDR2 FQNNGV. The CDR3 consists of 14 residues. V shed 2 bases and J 4 bases; nucleotides not matched to a gene: 4. The CDR3 DNA reads as TGTGCCAGCAGCTTATCAGGGGGCAGGTACGAGCAGTACTTC. As protein: CASSLSGGRYEQYF.

The chain combines TRBV6-1 with TRBJ1-3; a possible D gene is TRBD1 (6 bases). V lost 1 base to trimming and J lost 3 bases, with 13 bases between them. CDR1 MNHNS and CDR2 SASEGT come from the germline V gene. CDR3 length equals 16 residues. The CDR3 sequence is CASSEVAGRGGNTIYF. The CDR3 DNA follows: TGTGCCAGCAGTGAAGTCGCCGGCAGGGGTGGAAACACCATATATTTT.

The chain joins TRBV11-2 to TRBJ1-1; 7 positions agree with TRBD1. In germline, CDR1 is SGHAT, CDR2 FQNNGV. The CDR3 is made up of 11 amino acids. V was pared by 5 bases and J by 8 bases, with 2 bases of the junction left unmatched. CDR3 residues: CASSMTGEAFF. The CDR3 DNA is TGTGCCAGCAGCATGACAGGGGAAGCTTTCTTT.

The chain recombines TRBV28 with TRBJ2-7, with 10 bases identical to TRBD1. The CDR3 is 14 amino acids. Germline-derived CDR1 and CDR2 are MDHEN and SYDVKM. The V segment lost 7 bases and the J segment 4 bases; nucleotides outside the gene matches: 7. The CDR3 is CASNTGTGEYEQYF. CDR3 bases: TGTGCCAGCAACACCGGGACAGGGGAGTACGAGCAGTACTTC.

The V and J genes are TRBV6-1 and TRBJ1-2, with 8 bases fitting TRBD1. The germline gives CDR1 MNHNS, CDR2 SASEGT. V lost 6 bases, J lost 4 bases, and 4 bases stayed unmatched. The CDR3 runs 13 residues. The CDR3 loop reads CASSQGAFYGYTF. CDR3 in DNA: TGTGCCAGCAGCCAGGGGGCCTTCTATGGCTACACCTTC.

The CDR3 region has the DNA TGTGCCAGTAGTAGCCAGGGACAAGAGACCCAGTACTTC. Protein sequence: CASSSQGQETQYF. The chain carries TRBV19 and TRBJ2-5; TRBD1 might be the D (5 bases). Trimming took off 4 bases at V and 2 bases at J, with 8 bases between the two ends. Germline-derived CDR1 and CDR2 are LNHDA and SQIVND (reference sequence). The CDR3 is 13 residues long.

The gene calls are TRBV29-1 and TRBJ2-1, with TRBD2 identical over 11 bases. Per germline, CDR1 SQVTM and CDR2 ANQGSEA. The CDR3 has 14 amino acids. V dropped 5 bases and J dropped 7; count of bases not matched to a gene: 7. The chain's CDR3 is CSVTPTSGMNEQFF. In nucleotides, the CDR3 is TGCAGCGTTACTCCGACTAGCGGGATGAATGAGCAGTTCTTC.

The chain links TRBV28 to TRBJ1-3; D is ambiguous. CDR3 length equals 16 residues. Trimming took 8 bases from V and 0 from J, leaving 17 bases between them. The germline V gene has CDR1 MDHEN and CDR2 SYDVKM. DNA of the CDR3: TGTGCCAGCGACTCCGTCAGAGGTGGCTCTGGAAACACCATATATTTT. This translates into CASDSVRGGSGNTIYF. The complete variable domain, with remaining parts taken from reference TRBV28 and TRBJ1-3, reads DVKVTQSSRYLVKRTGEKVFLECVQDMDHENMFWYRQDPGLGLRLIYFSYDVKMKEKGDIPEGYSVSREKKERFSLILESASTNQTSMYLCASDSVRGGSGNTIYFGEGSWLTVV.

CDR3 residues: CAISGSGTSVYEQYF. CDR3 DNA sequence: TGTGCCATCAGTGGTTCCGGGACTAGCGTCTACGAGCAGTACTTC. The genes are TRBV10-3 and TRBJ2-7; the match to TRBD2 covers 10 bases. The J segment lost 3 bases and the V segment lost 4 bases, leaving 6 bases of the junction unmatched. The CDR3 is made up of 15 amino acids. Germline V gene lookup returns CDR1 ENHRY and CDR2 SYGVKD.

This clone has just one count. Sequence at one end of the junction differs from germline and may be a read error. The V gene is TRBV2, the J gene TRBJ1-6, with TRBD1 matching over 10 bases. Looked up from germline, CDR1 is SNHLY and CDR2 is FYNNEI. This CDR3 comprises 15 residues. CDR3 DNA: TGTGCCAGCAAAAGACAGGGGGCCGATAATTCACCCCTCAACTTT. Its translation is CASKRQGADNSPLNF.

The chain uses TRBV5-5 and TRBJ1-6; D is possibly TRBD1 (5 bases). Trimming cost V 3 bases and J 9 bases, with 7 bases left between them. There are 12 residues in the CDR3. CDR1 and CDR2 from the germline V gene are SGHKS and YYEKEE (reference sequence). The DNA for the CDR3 is TGTGCCAGCAGCTGGGGGGGTTCACCCCTCCACTTT. Translated, it gives CASSWGGSPLHF.

This clone was observed a few times. The V call is TRBV19, the J call TRBJ2-7; TRBD1 matches 8 bases. Trimming cost V 6 bases and J 6 bases; bases outside gene matches: 13. This CDR3 is 15 amino acids long. Germline CDR1 and CDR2: LNHDA and SQIVND (reference sequence). CDR3: CASRLYGQGQGEQYF. As DNA, the CDR3 is TGTGCCAGTAGACTCTACGGACAGGGCCAGGGCGAGCAGTACTTC.

This chain connects TRBV14 to TRBJ2-7, with D possibly TRBD1 on 6 matching bases. The CDR3 runs 15 residues. Germline CDR1 is SGHDN and CDR2 is FVKESK. Trimming left V 0 bases short and J 11 bases short, with 20 bases between. The CDR3 loop is CASSQDPVGTPEEYF. Written as DNA, the CDR3 is TGTGCCAGCAGCCAAGATCCGGTTGGGACACCTGAGGAGTACTTC.

This chain connects TRBV19 to TRBJ2-1; D possibly corresponds to TRBD2 (6 bases). From germline, CDR1 is LNHDA and CDR2 SQIVND (reference sequence). This CDR3 spans 15 amino acids. V was trimmed by 5 bases and J by 2 bases, leaving 13 bases between them. The CDR3 is CASSDRAGTYNEQFF. The CDR3 DNA reads TGTGCCAGTAGTGATCGGGCGGGAACCTACAATGAGCAGTTCTTC.

V and J are TRBV4-1 and TRBJ2-7, with TRBD1 matching over 8 bases. The CDR3 totals 15 residues. The ends lost 1 base at V and 5 bases at J; junction bases unmatched: 7. Germline V gene data show CDR1 as MGHRA and CDR2 as YSYEKL. The CDR3 DNA follows: TGCGCCAGCAGCCAAGTAGGGCTGGACAGGGACGAGCAGTACTTC. This codes for CASSQVGLDRDEQYF.